This T cell receptor beta chain was retrieved from a study of T cell repertoires in cytomegalovirus infection. Turning to the study itself: TCR beta signatures that were public indicated CMV infection and matching HLA type.

This clonotype was observed at least ten times. The antigen is unknown. Whole-study findings and limits: CMV carriers having the relevant HLA were flagged by cumulative public TCR beta family frequency. HLA-C-restricted CMV clonotypes gave the most frequent clonotype in two of eight donors.

This CDR3 has 15 amino acids. The V gene lost 5 bases and the J gene lost 4 bases, with 14 bases spanning the gap. CDR1 and CDR2 (germline): SGHVS, FNYEAQ. TCRdb redid the calling of the reads with MiXCR, one entry per CDR3 protein. The table records under 800,000 distinct CDR3 sequences, 24% of them present only once. The sample comprised CD8+ T cells from PBMCs. This sequence originates from a human donor in good health (CMV status not recorded). Some clones in this sample may be carry-over from other donors' samples. This chain links TRBV7-6 with TRBJ2-2; possible D gene TRBD1, 6 bases. In DNA, the CDR3 is TGTGCCAGCAGCGAGGGACAAACCCTCACCGGGGAGCTGTTTTTT. It specifies CASSEGQTLTGELFF.